The next 21 T cell receptor beta chains were all read from a single sample in a study of blood T cells in healthy people across ages. Using a J-beta primer mix together with a sample-barcoded 5' primer, a second PCR was run for roughly 7 to 12 cycles. TCRdb re-analysed the 5' RACE reads in MiXCR, keeping a single row per CDR3 protein. The data hold about 680,000 distinct CDR3 sequences, with 45% to 50% observed a single time. The sample taken for sequencing was blood. These receptor sequences come from a woman in her sixties in good health.

Written as DNA, the CDR3 is TGTGCCAGCAGCCCCGGGGCATGGGCTAATGAAAAACTGTTTTTT. It specifies CASSPGAWANEKLFF. This chain connects TRBV7-2 to TRBJ1-4; D is possibly TRBD1 (5 bases). This CDR3 has 15 amino acids. Germline V CDR1 and CDR2: SGHTA, FQGNSA. V was shortened by 5 bases and J by 3 bases, with 13 bases between the two germline ends.

The chain joins TRBV6-1 to TRBJ1-5; weak D call: TRBD1 (6 bases). Trimming left V 5 bases short and J 7 bases short, with 12 bases between. Germline lookup yields CDR1 MNHNS and CDR2 SASEGT. The CDR3 is 13 residues long. DNA of the CDR3: TGTGCCAGCAGTCCACAGGGTGGACAGCCCCAGCATTTT. Translation gives CASSPQGGQPQHF.

This clonotype was counted between two and nine times. V gene TRBV7-2 combines with J gene TRBJ2-3, with 7 bases fitting TRBD1. Trimming removed 1 base from V and 1 base from J; junction bases left unmatched: 5. The CDR3 is 16 amino acids. From germline, CDR1 is SGHTA and CDR2 FQGNSA. CDR3 coding DNA: TGTGCCAGCAGCTTAGGAAAGGGGGCTGGCACAGATACGCAGTATTTT. This translates into CASSLGKGAGTDTQYF. The variable domain in full, with the rest retrieved from reference TRBV7-2 and TRBJ2-3, is GAGVSQSPSNKVTEKGKDVELRCDPISGHTALYWYRQSLGQGLEFLIYFQGNSAPDKSGLPSDRFSAERTGGSVSTLTIQRTQQEDSAVYLCASSLGKGAGTDTQYFGPGTRLTVL.

The chain combines TRBV15 with TRBJ1-1; D is undetermined. With 2 bases removed from V and 6 bases from J, the gap between germline ends came to 10 bases. This CDR3 contains 13 residues. Germline V gene data show CDR1 as LNHNV and CDR2 as YYDKDF (reference sequence). The CDR3 DNA sequence: TGTGCCACCAGCAGATACGACACCCCTGAAGCTTTCTTT. Translation: CATSRYDTPEAFF.

This clonotype was detected once. The chain joins TRBV7-9 to TRBJ2-1, with 12 bases aligning to TRBD1. With 5 bases clipped from V and 7 bases from J, the junction kept 9 bases outside the gene matches. The CDR3 has 16 residues. Per germline, CDR1 SEHNR and CDR2 FQNEAQ (reference sequence). In DNA form, the CDR3 reads TGTGCCAGCAGCGGCCGGGACAGGGGGCGCGGGAATGAGCAGTTCTTC. Amino acids: CASSGRDRGRGNEQFF. Full variable domain (rest looked up from reference TRBV7-9 and TRBJ2-1): DTGVSQNPRHKITKRGQNVTFRCDPISEHNRLYWYRQTLGQGPEFLTYFQNEAQLEKSRLLSDRFSAERPKGSFSTLEIQRTEQGDSAMYLCASSGRDRGRGNEQFFGPGTRLTVL.

The chain is built from TRBV29-1 and TRBJ2-1; TRBD2 matches 10 bases. This CDR3 is 15 amino acids long. The germline V gene has CDR1 SQVTM and CDR2 ANQGSEA. The V segment lost 6 bases and the J segment 3 bases; nucleotides outside the gene matches: 8. CDR3 nucleotides: TGCAGCGTCATCCCAACTAGCGGGAACTACAATGAGCAGTTCTTC. Protein sequence: CSVIPTSGNYNEQFF.

The rearrangement links TRBV28 to TRBJ1-2; D possibly corresponds to TRBD1 (5 bases). The germline V gene encodes CDR1 MDHEN and CDR2 SYDVKM. V was trimmed by 5 bases and J by 4 bases, leaving 11 bases between them. The CDR3 extends over 13 amino acids. The CDR3 region is CASSPTDSYGYTF. CDR3 sequence (DNA): TGTGCCAGCAGTCCAACCGACAGCTATGGCTACACCTTC.

J is TRBJ2-7 and V is TRBV4-3; D uncertain. The CDR3 is 14 amino acids. CDR1 and CDR2 (germline): LGHNA, YSLEER. Trimming stripped 0 bases from V and 3 bases from J, with 9 bases between. As DNA, the CDR3 is TGCGCCAGCAGCCAAGAAGGCCAGGACTACGAGCAGTACTTC. This codes for CASSQEGQDYEQYF.

This chain connects TRBV14 to TRBJ2-1; 9 nucleotides line up with TRBD2. The J segment lost 10 bases and the V segment lost 4 bases, leaving 8 bases of the junction unmatched. Per germline, CDR1 SGHDN and CDR2 FVKESK. The CDR3 is 14 amino acids. The CDR3 coding sequence is TGTGCCAGCAGCCCCGCGGTAGCGGGAGTAGAGCAGTTCTTC. Translated, it gives CASSPAVAGVEQFF. Supplemented by reference TRBV14 and TRBJ2-1, the full variable domain reads EAGVTQFPSHSVIEKGQTVTLRCDPISGHDNLYWYRRVMGKEIKFLLHFVKESKQDESGMPNNRFLAERTGGTYSTLKVQPAELEDSGVYFCASSPAVAGVEQFFGPGTRLTVL.

In this sample, this clonotype turned up once. The chain is built from TRBV4-3 and TRBJ2-4, with TRBD2 matching over 14 bases. TRBJ2-7 explains the end of the DNA better; the J call may be wrong. In germline, CDR1 is LGHNA, CDR2 YSLEER. The CDR3 spans 17 residues. CDR3 sequence reads: CASSQDGTSGSRYEQYF. The CDR3 DNA reads TGCGCCAGCAGCCAAGATGGGACTAGCGGGAGTAGATACGAGCAGTACTTC.

V is TRBV6-5 and J is TRBJ2-5; no definite D call. V lost 5 bases and J 11 bases, leaving 18 bases between the germline ends. CDR1 is MNHEY, CDR2 SVGAGI, per germline. This CDR3 is 13 amino acids long. CDR3 sequence: CASSPLVGNEQYF. The CDR3 DNA sequence: TGTGCCAGCAGTCCTCTTGTTGGAAATGAGCAGTACTTC.

The V gene is TRBV5-1, the J gene TRBJ2-7; 9 nucleotides line up with TRBD1. J gave up 5 bases and V 4 bases, and 7 bases lay outside the gene matches. The germline gives CDR1 SGHRS, CDR2 YFSETQ. The CDR3 contains 14 residues. CDR3: CASSETGGANEQYF. For the CDR3, the DNA is TGCGCCAGCAGCGAGACAGGGGGGGCCAACGAGCAGTACTTC.

The CDR3 reads CASSLLLAVSTDTQYF. The CDR3 DNA sequence: TGTGCCAGCAGCTTGCTCCTAGCAGTTAGCACAGATACGCAGTATTTT. The chain has TRBV5-6 and TRBJ2-3; tentatively, D is TRBD2 (5 bases). Per the germline V gene, CDR1 is SGHDT and CDR2 is YYEEEE. Between the trimmed V and J ends, which lost 1 base and 0 bases, there was a span of 12 bases. This CDR3 has 16 residues. Full variable domain (outside the CDR3, taken from reference TRBV5-6 and TRBJ2-3): DAGVTQSPTHLIKTRGQQVTLRCSPKSGHDTVSWYQQALGQGPQFIFQYYEEEERQRGNFPDRFSGHQFPNYSSELNVNALLLGDSALYLCASSLLLAVSTDTQYFGPGTRLTVL.

This sequence joins TRBV6-5 and TRBJ2-7; possibly TRBD2 for D (6 bases). CDR1 is MNHEY and CDR2 is SVGAGI in the germline V gene. This CDR3 region has 15 residues. Trimming removed 6 bases from V and 2 bases from J, with 17 bases in between. CDR3 protein: CASSLKVAETYEQYF. In nucleotides, the CDR3 is TGTGCCAGCAGCCTTAAGGTAGCGGAGACCTACGAGCAGTACTTC.

This clonotype was picked up a small number of times. The J gene is TRBJ1-1, the V gene TRBV29-1; D is uncertain. Trimming took 5 bases from V and 2 from J, leaving 18 bases between them. CDR1 and CDR2 from the germline V gene are SQVTM and ANQGSEA. CDR3 length equals 15 residues. The CDR3 sequence: CSVRTGSYVNTEAFF. In DNA form, the CDR3 reads TGCAGCGTTAGGACGGGGAGCTATGTCAACACTGAAGCTTTCTTT.

This clonotype was counted at least ten times. This rearrangement joins TRBV29-1 to TRBJ2-7; either TRBD1 or TRBD2 may fit D (5 bases each). There are 13 residues in the CDR3. Per the germline V gene, CDR1 is SQVTM and CDR2 is ANQGSEA. V was trimmed by 4 bases and J by 2 bases, leaving 12 bases between them. CDR3 sequence: CSVGDGPTYEQYF. The CDR3 DNA follows: TGCAGCGTTGGGGACGGACCAACCTACGAGCAGTACTTC.

This clonotype turned up a few times. J is TRBJ2-1 and V is TRBV6-5; 9 positions agree with TRBD2. The CDR3 contains 15 residues. CDR1 and CDR2 from the germline V gene are MNHEY and SVGAGI. The V and J ends lost 7 bases and 6 bases, in that order; junction bases with no gene match: 10. The CDR3 spells CASISTAGGTNEQFF. The CDR3 coding sequence is TGTGCCAGCATATCAACAGCGGGAGGCACCAATGAGCAGTTCTTC.

The gene calls are TRBV9 and TRBJ1-1, with a possible D match to TRBD1 (6 bases). CDR1 SGDLS and CDR2 YYNGEE come from the germline V gene. The CDR3 is 13 amino acids. The germline V and J ends were trimmed by 1 base and 3 bases, with 7 bases remaining between them. The CDR3 loop reads CASSVHRDTEAFF. The CDR3 nucleotides read TGTGCCAGCAGCGTACACAGGGACACTGAAGCTTTCTTT.

The sample holds a few counts of this clonotype. Just one base apart from a much larger clone, this may be a read error. The V gene is TRBV20-1, the J gene TRBJ2-5; D is possibly TRBD1 or TRBD2 (5 bases each). V was clipped by 3 bases and J by 11 bases, with 19 bases between them. The CDR3 loop spans 13 amino acids. Germline-derived CDR1 and CDR2 are DFQATT and SNEGSKA (reference sequence). The CDR3 loop is CSARGPGGNEQYF. Written as DNA, the CDR3 is TGCAGTGCTAGGGGACCGGGCGGCAATGAGCAGTACTTC.

Regarding this clonotype: A read error may be the cause here, since a much bigger clone is one base away. The V call is TRBV5-1, the J call TRBJ2-4; 11 nucleotides match TRBD2. The tail of the sequence fits TRBJ2-5 better, so the J call may be wrong. CDR1 and CDR2 from the germline V gene are SGHRS and YFSETQ. The CDR3 extends over 16 amino acids. The CDR3 protein is CASSLALAGGRETQYF. DNA for the CDR3: TGCGCCAGCAGCTTGGCCCTAGCGGGAGGCCGAGAGACCCAGTACTTC.

This rearrangement joins TRBV5-1 to TRBJ1-2, with D possibly being TRBD1 (5 bases). This CDR3 spans 16 amino acids. The V end lost 2 bases, the J end lost 3 bases, and 17 bases lay between the germline ends. CDR1 SGHRS and CDR2 YFSETQ come from the germline V gene. CDR3 sequence reads: CASSFRFIGEDYGYTF. In DNA, the CDR3 is TGCGCCAGCAGCTTCCGGTTTATAGGGGAGGACTATGGCTACACCTTC.